The 30 T cell receptor beta chains presented below share a single source sample, sequenced in a study of T cells in localized non-small cell lung cancer (dated by TCRdb to 2019 to 2021). The library was obtained by the immunoSEQ multiplex PCR assay. TCRdb mirrors the immuneACCESS table, restricted to in-frame sequences. Some clones are absent from its copies; in checked studies, under half trace to an unresolved V gene, and the reason for the others is unknown. The sample table contains about 20,000 clones; only one count was recorded for about nine tenths of them. The ten largest clonotypes hold approximately 9.1% of the sample. The source was peripheral blood, collected before any cancer treatment. These receptors all come from a man between 35 and 75 years old with stage I lung adenocarcinoma.

The chain employs TRBV6-5 and TRBJ1-2, with 8 bases fitting TRBD1. This CDR3 is built from 15 residues. CDR1 and CDR2 from the germline V gene are MNHEY and SVGAGI. The J segment lost 0 bases and the V segment lost 5 bases, leaving 5 bases of the junction unmatched. The CDR3 DNA is TGTGCCAGCAGTCCCTCGGGACAGGCTAACTATGGCTACACCTTC. This translates into CASSPSGQANYGYTF.

The chain has TRBV6-1 and TRBJ1-5; D is perhaps TRBD1 (6 bases). The germline V and J ends were trimmed by 3 bases and 3 bases, with 15 bases remaining between them. This CDR3 is 16 amino acids long. The germline V gene encodes CDR1 MNHNS and CDR2 SASEGT. CDR3 in DNA: TGTGCCAGCAGTGACTGGGGCAGGGGCAACAATCAGCCCCAGCATTTT. Its translation is CASSDWGRGNNQPQHF.

The gene calls are TRBV2 and TRBJ2-3; 9 bases are a match to TRBD2. Germline CDR1 is SNHLY and CDR2 is FYNNEI. The V and J ends lost 11 bases and 2 bases, in that order; junction bases with no gene match: 11. The CDR3 contains 15 residues. The CDR3 reads CAGVNVAGDTDTQYF. Here the CDR3 DNA reads TGTGCCGGCGTAAATGTAGCGGGGGACACAGATACGCAGTATTTT.

The chain employs TRBV28 and TRBJ2-2, with D unclear. Trimming stripped 4 bases from V and 4 bases from J, with 16 bases between. CDR3 size: 16 residues. Germline CDR1 and CDR2: MDHEN and SYDVKM. The CDR3 region is CASSSPAISSTGELFF. For the CDR3, the DNA is TGTGCCAGCAGTTCGCCGGCTATCTCGTCCACCGGGGAGCTGTTTTTT.

J is TRBJ1-2 and V is TRBV6-5; 7 bases align to TRBD1. CDR3 length equals 15 residues. V was clipped by 6 bases and J by 4 bases; unmatched bases: 11. Germline assignment: CDR1 MNHEY and CDR2 SVGAGI. This CDR3 reads CASSSGAGGTYGYTF. CDR3 coding DNA: TGTGCCAGCAGCTCGGGGGCAGGGGGGACCTATGGCTACACCTTC.

DNA of the CDR3: TGTGCCAGCAGCTCCTTCCCCCGGGACCGGGAAAAACTGTTTTTT. It translates to CASSSFPRDREKLFF. The chain employs TRBV11-3 and TRBJ1-4; possible D gene TRBD1, 5 bases. Germline lookup yields CDR1 SGHNT and CDR2 YENEEA. The CDR3 covers 15 residues. V was trimmed by 4 bases and J by 8 bases, leaving 17 bases between them.

This clone was counted a single time. The rearrangement links TRBV9 to TRBJ2-1; D is unclear. From germline, CDR1 is SGDLS and CDR2 YYNGEE. V lost 2 bases to trimming and J lost 0 bases, with 9 bases between them. The CDR3 runs 15 residues. CDR3 DNA: TGTGCCAGCAGCGTCACCGGTAGCTCCTACAATGAGCAGTTCTTC. It is translated as CASSVTGSSYNEQFF.

The V gene is TRBV19, the J gene TRBJ2-7, with a tentative D call TRBD1 (6 bases). CDR1 and CDR2 from the germline V gene are LNHDA and SQIVND (reference sequence). This CDR3 contains 13 residues. Trimming cost V 10 bases and J 2 bases, with 15 bases left between them. CDR3 loop: CATRDMGTYEQYF. Here the CDR3 DNA reads TGTGCCACCCGGGACATGGGGACCTACGAGCAGTACTTC.

The chain recombines TRBV6-9 with TRBJ1-2, with unresolved D. The CDR3 length is 14 residues. CDR1 is MNHGY, CDR2 SVAAGI, per germline. The V and J ends lost 8 bases and 4 bases respectively, with 17 bases between them. This CDR3 is CASSDRTRFYGYTF. CDR3 DNA: TGTGCCAGCTCCGATCGAACTAGGTTCTATGGCTACACCTTC.

This clone was seen a single time. V gene TRBV7-8 combines with J gene TRBJ2-7, with a tentative D call TRBD1 (6 bases). From germline, CDR1 is SGHVS and CDR2 FQNEAQ. Trimming left V 1 base short and J 1 base short, with 8 bases between. The CDR3 covers 14 residues. The DNA of the CDR3 is TGTGCCAGCAGCTTAGTGGACAGTTCCTACGAGCAGTACTTC. It specifies CASSLVDSSYEQYF.

This clone came up a few times. This chain uses TRBV2 with TRBJ2-7, with D perhaps matching TRBD1 (6 bases). The length of the CDR3 is 15 residues. V was shortened by 1 base and J by 3 bases, with 13 bases between the two germline ends. Per the germline V gene, CDR1 is SNHLY and CDR2 is FYNNEI. DNA of the CDR3: TGTGCCAGCAGTGAAGAGGCAGGGGAGAGCTACGAGCAGTACTTC. Protein sequence: CASSEEAGESYEQYF. Combining the CDR3 with reference TRBV2 and TRBJ2-7 gives the whole variable domain EPEVTQTPSHQVTQMGQEVILRCVPISNHLYFYWYRQILGQKVEFLVSFYNNEISEKSEIFDDQFSVERPDGSNFTLKIRSTKLEDSAMYFCASSEEAGESYEQYFGPGTRLTVT.

This sequence joins TRBV27 and TRBJ2-7; no clear D gene. Trimming removed 4 bases from V and 1 base from J, with 8 bases in between. The CDR3 loop spans 13 amino acids. Per the germline V gene, CDR1 is MNHEY and CDR2 is SMNVEV (reference sequence). CDR3 nucleotides: TGTGCCAGCAGTTACAGTGAATCCTACGAGCAGTACTTC. This gives the protein CASSYSESYEQYF.

The V call is TRBV5-1, the J call TRBJ2-5; D gene ambiguous. Trimming took 1 base from V and 3 from J, leaving 4 bases between them. CDR1 and CDR2 from the germline V gene are SGHRS and YFSETQ. The CDR3 consists of 12 residues. The CDR3 bases are TGCGCCAGCAGCTTGAAGGAAGAGACCCAGTACTTC. It codes for CASSLKEETQYF.

V and J are TRBV7-2 and TRBJ2-7; perhaps D is TRBD1 or TRBD2 (5 bases each). V dropped 1 base and J dropped 2 bases, with 21 bases sitting between them. CDR1 is SGHTA, CDR2 FQGNSA, per germline. The CDR3 totals 18 residues. As DNA, the CDR3 is TGTGCCAGCAGCTTAGTAAGTAGGGCAGGGACGAAACCCTACGAGCAGTACTTC. This codes for CASSLVSRAGTKPYEQYF.

The chain carries TRBV19 and TRBJ1-2; D remains ambiguous. V was shortened by 7 bases and J by 3 bases, with 21 bases between the two germline ends. The CDR3 spans 16 residues. The germline V gene encodes CDR1 LNHDA and CDR2 SQIVND (reference sequence). CDR3 sequence: CASTINLRTRDYGYTF. The CDR3 bases are TGTGCCAGTACTATCAATCTTCGGACTCGTGACTATGGCTACACCTTC.

This clone came up once. This chain joins TRBV18 and TRBJ1-4; the D is unclear. CDR1 is KGHSH and CDR2 is LQKENI in the germline V gene. With 4 bases removed from V and 2 bases from J, the gap between germline ends came to 23 bases. The CDR3 totals 19 residues. The CDR3 spells CASSQKPLETTATNEKLFF. Here the CDR3 DNA reads TGTGCCAGCTCACAAAAACCGCTCGAGACAACAGCTACTAATGAAAAACTGTTTTTT.

V gene TRBV9 combines with J gene TRBJ2-3; TRBD2 might be the D (5 bases). CDR1 and CDR2 from the germline V gene are SGDLS and YYNGEE. V was shortened by 4 bases and J by 4 bases, with 10 bases between the two germline ends. This CDR3 is built from 13 residues. The CDR3 nucleotides read TGTGCCAGCAGCATTGGACTTTCAGATACGCAGTATTTT. This encodes CASSIGLSDTQYF.

The V call is TRBV9, the J call TRBJ2-7, with TRBD2 matching over 8 bases. Germline trimming cut 0 bases from V and 3 bases from J; bases unmatched to any gene: 5. The CDR3 contains 15 residues. Looked up from germline, CDR1 is SGDLS and CDR2 is YYNGEE. Here the CDR3 DNA reads TGTGCCAGCAGCGTAGAGGGAGCGGGGGTCTACGAGCAGTACTTC. Translating gives CASSVEGAGVYEQYF.

The V and J genes are TRBV5-1 and TRBJ2-5, with D unresolved. Trimming took off 3 bases at V and 1 base at J, with 13 bases between the two ends. CDR1 is SGHRS and CDR2 is YFSETQ in the germline V gene. The CDR3 has 15 amino acids. CDR3 sequence (DNA): TGCGCCAGCAGCTCATTTGGGTCATTCCAAGAGACCCAGTACTTC. It is translated as CASSSFGSFQETQYF.

This sequence joins TRBV25-1 and TRBJ2-1; D remains unclear. The V end lost 7 bases, the J end lost 3 bases, and 7 bases lay between the germline ends. This CDR3 is built from 12 residues. Germline V lookup: CDR1 MGHDK, CDR2 SYGVNS. CDR3 region: CASMESYNEQFF. The CDR3 DNA reads as TGTGCCAGCATGGAGAGCTACAATGAGCAGTTCTTC.

DNA for the CDR3: TGTGCCAGCAGCTTAGGACTACCGCAGAACACTGAAGCTTTCTTT. This sequence encodes CASSLGLPQNTEAFF. V gene TRBV7-8 combines with J gene TRBJ1-1; no firm D call. The CDR3 spans 15 residues. Germline values: CDR1 SGHVS, CDR2 FQNEAQ. Trimming pared 1 base from V and 1 base from J, leaving 10 bases between.

The chain combines TRBV20-1 with TRBJ2-1; D is ambiguous. V lost 3 bases to trimming and J lost 8 bases, with 5 bases between them. Germline CDR1 is DFQATT and CDR2 is SNEGSKA (reference sequence). The CDR3 is made up of 10 amino acids. CDR3 amino acids: CSASSYEQFF. CDR3 in DNA: TGCAGTGCTAGTAGCTATGAGCAGTTCTTC.

This rearrangement joins TRBV7-9 to TRBJ1-5, with no clear D. CDR1 is SEHNR and CDR2 is FQNEAQ in the germline V gene (reference sequence). V was trimmed by 1 base and J by 2 bases, leaving 12 bases between them. CDR3 length equals 16 residues. DNA for the CDR3: TGTGCCAGCAGCTTAGATATGGGATTTGGCAATCAGCCCCAGCATTTT. This sequence encodes CASSLDMGFGNQPQHF.

The chain uses TRBV9 and TRBJ1-6; D gene uncertain. Trimming cost V 2 bases and J 10 bases, with 13 bases left between them. The CDR3 extends over 14 amino acids. Per germline, CDR1 SGDLS and CDR2 YYNGEE. CDR3 sequence reads: CASSVQPSGSPLHF. CDR3 nucleotides: TGTGCCAGCAGCGTTCAACCTTCTGGGTCACCCCTCCACTTT.

The gene calls are TRBV28 and TRBJ1-4, with D unclear. Germline CDR1 is MDHEN and CDR2 is SYDVKM. The CDR3 consists of 14 residues. V dropped 2 bases and J dropped 8 bases, with 12 bases sitting between them. In DNA, the CDR3 is TGTGCCAGCAGTTTACTCCGTCTAGGGGAAAAACTGTTTTTT. Amino acids: CASSLLRLGEKLFF.

This chain joins TRBV5-1 and TRBJ1-1; D may be TRBD1 (6 bases). Trimming stripped 2 bases from V and 4 bases from J, with 15 bases between. The CDR3 sequence is 15 residues long. CDR1 is SGHRS and CDR2 is YFSETQ in the germline V gene. This chain's CDR3 is CASSLTGTGITEAFF. In DNA, the CDR3 is TGCGCCAGCAGCTTAACCGGAACAGGGATCACTGAAGCTTTCTTT.

This chain uses TRBV9 with TRBJ2-3, with D possibly matching TRBD2 (7 bases). Germline V gene sequence: CDR1 SGDLS, CDR2 YYNGEE. The germline V and J ends were trimmed by 0 bases and 2 bases, with 13 bases remaining between them. The length of the CDR3 is 16 residues. The CDR3 spells CASSVEGGRNTDTQYF. For the CDR3, the DNA is TGTGCCAGCAGCGTAGAGGGGGGGAGGAACACAGATACGCAGTATTTT.

CDR3 coding DNA: TGTGCCAGCAGTGAAGCTTTGGGCAGGGGTCCCTACGAGCAGTACTTC. Translated: CASSEALGRGPYEQYF. The chain uses TRBV6-1 and TRBJ2-7; tentative D call: TRBD1 (6 bases). Between the trimmed V and J ends, which lost 0 bases and 2 bases, there was a span of 14 bases. Per the germline V gene, CDR1 is MNHNS and CDR2 is SASEGT. The CDR3 contains 16 residues.

The chain is built from TRBV19 and TRBJ1-5, with 7 bases identical to TRBD1. The V and J ends lost 3 bases and 0 bases, in that order; junction bases with no gene match: 8. The CDR3 sequence is 17 residues long. Germline-derived CDR1 and CDR2 are LNHDA and SQIVND (reference sequence). The CDR3 loop is CASSIQGGLLSNQPQHF. In nucleotides, the CDR3 is TGTGCCAGTAGTATTCAGGGGGGCCTTCTTAGCAATCAGCCCCAGCATTTT.

The rearrangement links TRBV19 to TRBJ1-5; 8 nucleotides align to TRBD1. The CDR3 contains 14 residues. Germline V gene data show CDR1 as LNHDA and CDR2 as SQIVND (reference sequence). The junction had 7 bases not matched to a gene; V was cut back by 5 bases and J by 7 bases. The chain's CDR3 is CASSFGQGGQPQHF. The CDR3 region has the DNA TGTGCCAGTAGTTTCGGACAGGGAGGGCAGCCCCAGCATTTT.